Listed below are T cell receptor beta chains from one sample, sequenced in a study of identical twins. TCRdb fed the 5' RACE reads into MiXCR, producing one record per CDR3 protein. The table records 500,000 to 550,000 distinct CDR3 sequences, about 22% of them present only once. The same sample was also studied in work on yellow fever vaccine responses in identical twins.

The sample taken for sequencing was CD4+ T cells sorted from blood. These receptors were obtained from a young woman in good health. The CDR3 runs from the conserved cysteine through the conserved F or W. Fields, in order: J gene, V gene, clone size, D gene, CDR3 length, CDR3 DNA, CDR3 protein. The D gene is left open where the match is weak. Some rows mark clone size as missing; the rest say once, few, many or name a class of expanded clone.

TRBJ2-1,TRBV2,-,-,17,TGTGCCAGCAGTGACCCTTTGACAAGGAGCTCCTACAATGAGCAGTTCTTC,CASSDPLTRSSYNEQFF
TRBJ2-2,TRBV2,few,-,14,TGTGCCAGCAATCTAGGGTCAGGGACCGGGGAGCTGTTTTTT,CASNLGSGTGELFF
TRBJ2-1,TRBV6-2/TRBV6-3,few,TRBD2,16,TGTGCCAGCGGGGCTAGCGGGGGCCGCTCCTACAATGAGCAGTTCTTC,CASGASGGRSYNEQFF
TRBJ2-1,TRBV10-3,-,TRBD2,17,TGTGCCACAAAGGGGCTAGCGGGGGGGCTCTCCTACAATGAGCAGTTCTTC,CATKGLAGGLSYNEQFF
TRBJ2-7,TRBV6-5,few,-,13,-,CASSTSTPYEQYF
TRBJ2-7,TRBV10-3,-,-,13,TGTGCCATCAGTGAGTCGAAGTTTGGGGAGCAGTACTTC,CAISESKFGEQYF
TRBJ1-2,TRBV24-1,-,TRBD1,16,TGTGCCACCATCTACCCCTACAGGGGGCTGAACTATGGCTACACCTTC,CATIYPYRGLNYGYTF
TRBJ2-6,TRBV19,once,-,17,TGTGCCAGTAGCCCAGGACAGTATCGCTCTGGGGCCAACGTCCTGACTTTC,CASSPGQYRSGANVLTF
TRBJ1-5,TRBV12-3/TRBV12-4,-,-,13,TGTGCCAGCAGTCCCGCCTGGGATCAGCCCCAGCATTTT,CASSPAWDQPQHF
TRBJ2-2,TRBV12-3/TRBV12-4,few,-,15,TGTGCCAGCAGTTTTTCGGGGGCCCCCACCGGGGAGCTGTTTTTT,CASSFSGAPTGELFF
TRBJ1-1,TRBV9,-,TRBD1,15,TGTGCCAGCAGCTCCTCCGGGACAGGGGGGTCTGAAGCTTTCTTT,CASSSSGTGGSEAFF
TRBJ2-5,TRBV11-2,few,TRBD1,15,TGTGCCAGCAGCTTAGCGGACAGGGCCGCGGAGACCCAGTACTTC,CASSLADRAAETQYF
TRBJ2-3,TRBV5-1,-,-,15,TGCGCCAGCAGCTTGGGGCCACGGGAGACAGATACGCAGTATTTT,CASSLGPRETDTQYF
TRBJ2-3,TRBV10-1,-,-,15,TGCGCCAGCAGTGAGAGGGGGCCAAGCGGGAATACGCAGTATTTT,CASSERGPSGNTQYF
TRBJ2-1,TRBV20-1,few,-,17,TGCAGTGCCAAACAGGGTCCCGGACTAGTCTCCTACAATGAGCAGTTCTTC,CSAKQGPGLVSYNEQFF
TRBJ2-7,TRBV7-3,few,TRBD2,17,TGTGCCAGCAGTTATGCTACCCGGACTAGCGGGAGTAACGAGCAGTACTTC,CASSYATRTSGSNEQYF
TRBJ1-5,TRBV24-1,-,-,14,TGTGCCACCAGTGATTTGGGGGGAGGTCAGCCCCAGCATTTT,CATSDLGGGQPQHF
TRBJ1-1,TRBV5-6,many,TRBD1,15,TGTGCCAGCAGCTCCCGGGACAGGGGTAACACTGAAGCTTTCTTT,CASSSRDRGNTEAFF
TRBJ2-3,TRBV20-1,-,-,15,TGCAGTGCTAGAGGTAGACAGCCAAGCACAGATACGCAGTATTTT,CSARGRQPSTDTQYF
TRBJ1-2,TRBV6-2/TRBV6-3,-,-,14,TGTGCCAGCAGTTACTCGCTGCTCGCCTATGGCTACACCTTC,CASSYSLLAYGYTF
TRBJ2-5,TRBV4-1,-,TRBD1,16,TGCGCCAGCAGCCAAGTTTCGGGGACAGGGAAAGAGACCCAGTACTTC,CASSQVSGTGKETQYF
TRBJ2-1,TRBV27,few,TRBD2,13,TGTGCCAGCAAGGCTAGCGGGAGTGATGAGCAGTTCTTC,CASKASGSDEQFF
TRBJ2-2,TRBV29-1,-,TRBD2,14,TGCAGCGTTGATCAGACTAGCGGGGCCGGGGAGCTGTTTTTT,CSVDQTSGAGELFF
TRBJ2-5,TRBV2,few,-,13,TGTGCCAGCATTAGAAGGGTCGAAGAGACCCAGTACTTC,CASIRRVEETQYF
TRBJ2-7,TRBV6-5,-,-,15,TGTGCCAGCAGTTACTCTAGGGACGGTACTTACGAGCAGTACTTC,CASSYSRDGTYEQYF
TRBJ2-5,TRBV27,few,TRBD2,19,TGTGCCAGCAGTCCGAACGTCTTACTAGCGGGGGCTGGAAGGGAGACCCAGTACTTC,CASSPNVLLAGAGRETQYF
TRBJ1-3,TRBV7-2,many,-,13,TGTGCCAGCAGCCTTACCAGGGATAACACCATATATTTT,CASSLTRDNTIYF
TRBJ2-7,TRBV7-9,few,-,15,TGTGCCAGCAGCCCAACGTTAATGGAGACCTACGAGCAGTACTTC,CASSPTLMETYEQYF
TRBJ2-1,TRBV12-3/TRBV12-4,-,-,14,TGTGCCAGCAGTTCAGGGGGACTCAACAATGAGCAGTTCTTC,CASSSGGLNNEQFF
TRBJ1-1,TRBV11-1,-,-,13,TGTGCCAGCAGCTTAACGACTGCCCCTGAAGCTTTCTTT,CASSLTTAPEAFF
TRBJ2-7,TRBV12-3/TRBV12-4,-,-,13,TGTGCCAGCAGCCGGGACACGGAGGCAGAGCAGTACTTC,CASSRDTEAEQYF
TRBJ2-3,TRBV7-2,-,-,14,TGTGCCAGCAGCTTAGATGTAGCCACAGATACACAGTATTTT,CASSLDVATDTQYF
TRBJ2-7,TRBV19,-,TRBD2,14,TGTGCCAGTAGAAAACTAGCGGGAGGCTACGAGCAGTACTTC,CASRKLAGGYEQYF
TRBJ2-3,TRBV5-1,-,-,14,TGCGCCAGCAGCCCGGCCCAAGGTACAGATACGCAGTATTTT,CASSPAQGTDTQYF
TRBJ1-1,TRBV3-1,-,-,14,TGTGCCAGCAGCCCCGAAAGAGTGAACACTGAAGCTTTCTTT,CASSPERVNTEAFF
TRBJ2-1,TRBV29-1,few,TRBD1,18,TGCAGCGTTGCCCCTCTTTCAATGGGACAGGGGGCCTACAATGAGCAGTTCTTC,CSVAPLSMGQGAYNEQFF
TRBJ2-1,TRBV7-3,-,-,12,TGTGCCAGCAGAGGAGGTGGTCCTGAGCAGTTCTTC,CASRGGGPEQFF
TRBJ2-2,TRBV29-1,-,-,12,TGCAGCGTTCTCCATTGGGGCGGGGAGCTGTTTTTT,CSVLHWGGELFF
TRBJ2-3,TRBV28,few,-,17,TGTGCCAGCAGTTTCGCCGCAGAGGAGGGTAGCACAGATACGCAGTATTTT,CASSFAAEEGSTDTQYF
TRBJ2-2,TRBV25-1,few,TRBD1,15,TGTGCCAGCAATAACGGACAGGGTGGAACCGGGGAGCTGTTTTTT,CASNNGQGGTGELFF
TRBJ2-3,TRBV27,few,TRBD1,14,TGTGCCAGCAGACTGACAGGGGTCGTAGATACGCAGTATTTT,CASRLTGVVDTQYF
TRBJ2-2,TRBV20-1,few,-,14,TGCAGTGCTAGTAGTGGGCTTAGCACCGGGGAGCTGTTTTTT,CSASSGLSTGELFF
TRBJ2-1,TRBV19,-,TRBD2,13,TGTGCCAGTAGGGGCGGGGGGATCAATGAGCAGTTCTTC,CASRGGGINEQFF
TRBJ1-2,TRBV5-8,-,-,14,TGTGCCAGCAGCCTTTACAGGGCCGACTATGGCTACACCTTC,CASSLYRADYGYTF
TRBJ2-1,TRBV11-3,few,TRBD2,15,TGTGCCAGCAGCTTCGACGGGGGGGGGTTCAATGAGCAGTTCTTC,CASSFDGGGFNEQFF
TRBJ2-7,TRBV4-2,-,TRBD2,22,TGTGCCAGCAGTCCATTAGGGAAGTGGACTAGCGGGAGTGGCCTGGAAGGCTACGAGCAGTACTTC,CASSPLGKWTSGSGLEGYEQYF
TRBJ2-2,TRBV3-1,-,TRBD2,18,TGTGCCACCACCAAGCCTCTTACTAGCGGGAGGAAAGACGGGGAGCTGTTTTTT,CATTKPLTSGRKDGELFF
TRBJ2-5,TRBV12-3/TRBV12-4,-,TRBD2,17,TGTGCCAGCAGTTTAGGGGAAAGCGGGAGGCGGAGGGGGACCCAGTACTTC,CASSLGESGRRRGTQYF
TRBJ2-7,TRBV28,-,TRBD2,15,TGTGCCAGCAGCCCCGGACTAGCGGAATCTATCGTACAGTACTTC,CASSPGLAESIVQYF
TRBJ2-5,TRBV10-3,-,TRBD1,14,TGTGCCATCAGTGAGGGGAACAGGGGGGAGACCCAGTACTTC,CAISEGNRGETQYF
TRBJ2-1,TRBV16,few,TRBD2,13,TGTGCCAGCAGCCGGTTGGGGGGGAATGAGCAGTTCTTC,CASSRLGGNEQFF